This record looks at one T cell receptor beta chain sequence and its context. The antigen is undetermined. TCRB was sequenced at Survey level resolution. Only in-frame clones appear in the TCRdb table, and some are missing; sequencing was by immunoSEQ multiplex PCR. The sample consists of over 8,000 clones, 65% to 85% of them appearing once. Time point in this sample: 2015-2016 season, 7 days after influenza vaccination. Vaccine contraindications, substance abuse, HIV/AIDS, active malignancy and active illness excluded donors. Germline V lookup: CDR1 PRHDT, CDR2 FYEKMQ (reference sequence). This CDR3 is built from 15 residues. V was cut by 5 bases and J by 8 bases, with 19 bases left in between. The entry originates in a study of follicular helper T cells after annual influenza vaccination. On the study more broadly: Days 0, 7 and 28 post-vaccination were the blood draw times.

General study results and limits: Each annual vaccination recalled recurring oligoclonal ICOS+CD38+ cTfh clonotypes.

The V gene is TRBV13, the J gene TRBJ2-1; weak D call: TRBD2 (6 bases). The sample consisted of CXCR5+ CD38- circulating T follicular helper cells from blood, taken 7 days after influenza vaccination. Sample subset: circulating Tfh, non-naive CD4+CXCR5+PD-1+ (ICOS+CD38+ or ICOS-CD38-). This TCR was recovered from an adult who received the influenza vaccine. CDR3 DNA: TGTGCCAGCAGCCTCGAGAGGGGCTCGGGGGATGAGCAGTTCTTC. This gives the protein CASSLERGSGDEQFF.